This entry lists 32 T cell receptor beta chains sequenced from one sample in a study of metastatic and nonmetastatic thyroid tumors (dated by TCRdb to about 2020). Libraries were built with PCR. Sequenced using an Illumina HiSeq 4000. In-frame beta chains were kept once TCRdb had trimmed the public reads at Q25 with fastp and called clones with MiXCR. For this sample there are 20,000 to 25,000 clones; around 21% appear just once. 27% of the sample lies in the top ten. No treatment had been received by any patient before thyroid surgery. Sequencing used blood. Source of these receptors: a female donor with papillary thyroid cancer or a benign thyroid nodule (not recorded which). Some clones in this sample may be carry-over from other donors' samples.

This clone was seen at least ten times. The DNA for the CDR3 is TGTGCCACCTCACGACAGTCTAGCACAGATACGCAGTATTTT. This encodes CATSRQSSTDTQYF. The rearrangement links TRBV10-3 to TRBJ2-3, with D perhaps TRBD1 (5 bases). V was cut by 10 bases and J by 0 bases, with 14 bases left in between. Germline V gives CDR1 ENHRY, CDR2 SYGVKD. This CDR3 region has 14 residues.

The rearrangement uses TRBV12-3 or TRBV12-4 and TRBJ1-2; D is ambiguous. Trimming took 10 bases from V and 10 from J, leaving 22 bases between them. This CDR3 comprises 13 residues. The CDR3 region is CAITYLQVDLYTF. CDR3 sequence (DNA): TGTGCCATCACCTACCTCCAGGTGGATCTCTACACCTTC.

This clone was seen at least ten times. Other DNA sequences in the sample encode the same CDR3. This rearrangement joins TRBV11-3 to TRBJ2-3; 7 nucleotides align to TRBD2. Germline V gene data show CDR1 as SGHNT and CDR2 as YENEEA. This CDR3 contains 15 residues. V lost 3 bases to trimming and J lost 1 base; unmatched junction nucleotides: 4. In DNA, the CDR3 is TGTGCCAGCAGCTTCCCAGGGAGGGGCACAGATACGCAGTATTTT. It yields the protein CASSFPGRGTDTQYF. Looking up the rest from reference TRBV11-3 and TRBJ2-3 gives the full variable domain: EAGVVQSPRYKIIEKKQPVAFWCNPISGHNTLYWYLQNLGQGPELLIRYENEEAVDDSQLPKDRFSAERLKGVDSTLKIQPAELGDSAVYLCASSFPGRGTDTQYFGPGTRLTVL.

This clone has ten or more counts. Possible read error: a much larger clone is one base away. The same CDR3 is also encoded by other DNA sequences in this sample. The J gene is TRBJ1-5, the V gene TRBV10-3, with 7 nucleotides matching TRBD1. The CDR3 covers 14 residues. V lost 2 bases and J lost 7; bases outside the gene matches: 5. Per germline, CDR1 ENHRY and CDR2 SYGVKD. CDR3 residues: CAISEEGARQPQHF. The CDR3 DNA is TGTGCCATCAGTGAGGAGGGGGCGAGGCAGCCCCAGCATTTT.

In its sample, this clone was seen many times. The genes are TRBV28 and TRBJ2-5; perhaps TRBD2 as D (5 bases). This CDR3 is 14 amino acids long. The germline V gene encodes CDR1 MDHEN and CDR2 SYDVKM. Trimming cost V 6 bases and J 7 bases, with 18 bases left between them. CDR3 sequence: CASRLQSGVGTQYF. Written as DNA, the CDR3 is TGTGCCAGCAGACTGCAGTCCGGGGTTGGGACCCAGTACTTC.

The chain employs TRBV27 and TRBJ1-6; D gene ambiguous. V was pared by 3 bases and J by 7 bases, with 7 bases between. Germline V lookup: CDR1 MNHEY, CDR2 SMNVEV (reference sequence). This CDR3 comprises 13 residues. The CDR3 region is CASSFNMNSPLHF. In DNA, the CDR3 is TGTGCCAGCAGTTTCAACATGAATTCACCCCTCCACTTT.

This clone has at least ten counts. The V call is TRBV6-1, the J call TRBJ2-1; D perhaps matches TRBD2 (6 bases). V was trimmed by 8 bases and J by 4 bases, leaving 9 bases between them. Germline V lookup: CDR1 MNHNS, CDR2 SASEGT. CDR3 length: 12 residues. CDR3 in amino acids: CASSGEYNEQFF. The CDR3 DNA reads as TGTGCCAGCTCGGGGGAATACAATGAGCAGTTCTTC.

At least ten counts were recorded for this clone. J is TRBJ1-2 and V is TRBV10-3; D is ambiguous. The CDR3 contains 13 residues. With 3 bases removed from V and 2 bases from J, the gap between germline ends came to 7 bases. Germline CDR1 reads ENHRY; CDR2 reads SYGVKD. CDR3 sequence (DNA): TGTGCCATCAGTGACTGGGAGAACTATGGCTACACCTTC. Residues: CAISDWENYGYTF.

This clone occurred many times. The gene calls are TRBV6-4 and TRBJ1-1; D remains unclear. Germline V gene lookup returns CDR1 MRHNA and CDR2 SNTAGT. The CDR3 is 14 residues long. The V end was cut by 4 bases, the J end by 6 bases, with 15 bases between. The CDR3 DNA sequence: TGTGCCAGCAGTGCAAGCCCCGGGATCGCTGAAGCTTTCTTT. Translation gives CASSASPGIAEAFF.

This clone was counted ten times or more. The chain has TRBV7-9 and TRBJ1-6; the D is unclear. The CDR3 sequence is 12 residues long. Deletions cut 6 bases from V and 5 bases from J, with 5 bases between. The germline V gene has CDR1 SEHNR and CDR2 FQNEAQ (reference sequence). The CDR3 loop is CASRADNSPLHF. In DNA form, the CDR3 reads TGTGCCAGCAGGGCAGATAATTCACCCCTCCACTTT.

This clone has at least ten counts. A clone one base away is much larger, so this may be a read error. The identical CDR3 is also encoded by other nucleotide sequences in the sample. The rearrangement joins TRBV2 to TRBJ2-1, with 8 positions matching TRBD1. The CDR3 sequence is 14 residues long. Looked up from germline, CDR1 is SNHLY and CDR2 is FYNNEI. The CDR3 reads CASNRGQVYNEQLF. The CDR3 DNA reads TGTGCCAGCAACCGGGGACAGGTATACAATGAGCAGCTCTTC.

This clone qualifies as medium-sized. The chain carries TRBV19 and TRBJ1-2; perhaps TRBD1 as D (5 bases). V gave up 4 bases and J gave up 8 bases, with 20 bases separating them. Germline CDR1 LNHDA, CDR2 SQIVND (reference sequence). The CDR3 covers 15 residues. CDR3: CASSTPSGPRQGYTF. The CDR3 region has the DNA TGTGCCAGTAGTACCCCCTCGGGACCCCGACAGGGCTACACCTTC.

This clone is deemed medium-sized. The CDR3 DNA follows: TGTGCCAGCAGCCTAGAGGGCAGGGGCTATGGCTACACCTTC. Translation gives CASSLEGRGYGYTF. The V call is TRBV2, the J call TRBJ1-2; D might be TRBD1 (6 bases). This CDR3 has 14 residues. CDR1 and CDR2 from the germline V gene are SNHLY and FYNNEI. The V gene lost 6 bases and the J gene lost 4 bases, with 15 bases spanning the gap.

This clone was counted many times. The chain employs TRBV5-4 and TRBJ1-3, with 7 bases lining up with TRBD1. There are 15 residues in the CDR3. After removal of 4 bases from V and 0 bases from J, the junction contained 4 bases not matched to a gene. Germline CDR1 is SGHNT and CDR2 is YYREEE (reference sequence). This chain's CDR3 is CASSLGQPSGNTIYF. CDR3 bases: TGTGCCAGCAGCCTGGGACAGCCCTCTGGAAACACCATATATTTT. Full variable domain (outside the CDR3, taken from reference TRBV5-4 and TRBJ1-3): ETGVTQSPTHLIKTRGQQVTLRCSSQSGHNTVSWYQQALGQGPQFIFQYYREEENGRGNFPPRFSGLQFPNYSSELNVNALELDDSALYLCASSLGQPSGNTIYFGEGSWLTVV.

This clone was recorded at least ten times. The J gene is TRBJ1-1, the V gene TRBV11-1, with D tentatively TRBD1 (5 bases). Germline lookup yields CDR1 SGHAT and CDR2 FQDESV (reference sequence). V was trimmed by 0 bases and J by 4 bases, leaving 12 bases between them. CDR3 length: 15 amino acids. CDR3: CASSLAAGAGTEAFF. CDR3 bases: TGTGCCAGCAGCTTAGCGGCTGGGGCGGGCACTGAAGCTTTCTTT.

Comment on this clone: Relative to the germline gene, one junction end is altered; a read error may explain this. This chain joins TRBV20-1 and TRBJ2-2; D unresolved. This CDR3 region has 15 residues. Germline V gives CDR1 DFQATT, CDR2 SNEGSKA (reference sequence). As DNA, the CDR3 is TGCAGTGCCAGAGGAAAGGTGTCGGGCACCGGGGAGCTGTTTTTT. Protein product: CSARGKVSGTGELFF.

This clone was counted a few times. The gene calls are TRBV10-3 and TRBJ1-2; D gene uncertain. The CDR3 loop spans 13 amino acids. The V and J ends lost 10 bases and 0 bases respectively, with 12 bases between them. CDR1 is ENHRY, CDR2 SYGVKD, per germline. The CDR3 DNA reads TGTGCCAATTCGGAAAGTACTAACTATGGCTACACCTTC. Translated: CANSESTNYGYTF.

The rearrangement links TRBV10-2 to TRBJ1-5; tentative D call: TRBD1 (6 bases). The germline V gene encodes CDR1 WSHSY and CDR2 SAAADI. The length of the CDR3 is 14 residues. Trimming left V 3 bases short and J 6 bases short, with 12 bases between. The CDR3 loop reads CASSEQGGGQPQHF. CDR3 bases: TGCGCCAGCAGTGAACAGGGTGGCGGTCAGCCCCAGCATTTT.

By share of the sample, this clone is medium-sized. The V gene is TRBV19, the J gene TRBJ2-7; TRBD2 matches 7 bases. The J segment lost 0 bases and the V segment lost 6 bases, leaving 2 bases of the junction unmatched. CDR1 is LNHDA, CDR2 SQIVND, per germline (reference sequence). The CDR3 runs to 13 residues. CDR3 in amino acids: CASRGGNSYEQYF. The CDR3 nucleotides are TGTGCCAGTAGGGGGGGGAACTCCTACGAGCAGTACTTC.

This clone has ten or more counts. CDR3 in DNA: TGCAGTGCTAGAAGGGGACTGCGATATGGCTACACCTTC. Translated: CSARRGLRYGYTF. The chain combines TRBV20-1 with TRBJ1-2, with D perhaps TRBD1 (5 bases). CDR3 length: 13 amino acids. Trimming shortened V by 2 bases and J by 5 bases, and 12 bases separated the two germline ends. Germline CDR1 reads DFQATT; CDR2 reads SNEGSKA (reference sequence).

The chain employs TRBV6-1 and TRBJ2-2; maybe TRBD1 (5 bases). Deletions cut 7 bases from V and 4 bases from J, with 10 bases between. The CDR3 runs 13 residues. Germline V gene lookup returns CDR1 MNHNS and CDR2 SASEGT. The CDR3 sequence: CASKGPGTGELFF. DNA for the CDR3: TGTGCCAGCAAGGGGCCAGGCACCGGGGAGCTGTTTTTT.

By its share, this clone is medium-sized (0.01 to 0.1%). The chain employs TRBV7-2 and TRBJ2-7; a weak D match, TRBD2 (5 bases). From germline, CDR1 is SGHTA and CDR2 FQGNSA. V lost 0 bases to trimming and J lost 6 bases, with 9 bases between them. This CDR3 spans 13 amino acids. CDR3: CASSLAYEGEQYF. CDR3 DNA sequence: TGTGCCAGCAGCTTAGCGTACGAGGGCGAGCAGTACTTC.

This clone has ten or more counts. V is TRBV4-2 and J is TRBJ2-2, with D hard to call. Germline CDR1 is LGHNA and CDR2 is YNFKEQ. This CDR3 contains 16 residues. V was trimmed by 2 bases and J by 0 bases, leaving 10 bases between them. CDR3 sequence: CASSQSGVSNTGELFF. In nucleotides, the CDR3 is TGTGCCAGCAGCCAAAGTGGGGTTTCGAACACCGGGGAGCTGTTTTTT.

This clone has ten or more counts. The genes are TRBV20-1 and TRBJ2-7, with 8 positions matching TRBD2. CDR1 is DFQATT and CDR2 is SNEGSKA in the germline V gene (reference sequence). This CDR3 comprises 14 residues. The V gene end was trimmed by 3 bases and the J gene end by 4 bases; junction bases not matched to a gene: 8. CDR3 protein: CSASPSIAGYEQYF. The CDR3 nucleotides read TGCAGTGCTAGCCCCTCAATAGCGGGGTACGAGCAGTACTTC.

Relative to its sample, this clone is medium-sized. The chain uses TRBV2 and TRBJ1-2, with TRBD1 matching over 8 bases. The trim removed 7 bases at V and 4 bases at J, leaving 2 bases unmatched. This CDR3 has 12 amino acids. Germline loops: CDR1 SNHLY, CDR2 FYNNEI. The CDR3 DNA reads TGTGCCAGCACTACAGGGGGCTATGGCTACACCTTC. Its protein is CASTTGGYGYTF.

This clone has more than one count but fewer than ten. A single base separates this from a much larger clone, so it may be a read error. This same CDR3 is encoded by further DNA sequences in the sample. The chain joins TRBV20-1 to TRBJ2-3; 7 nucleotides agree with TRBD2. CDR3 length: 16 amino acids. In germline, CDR1 is DFQATT, CDR2 SNEGSKA (reference sequence). V shed 3 bases and J 6 bases; nucleotides not matched to a gene: 15. This CDR3 is CSASSWGGEGGDTQYF. CDR3 in DNA: TGCAGTGCTAGCTCTTGGGGGGGAGAGGGCGGTGATACGCAGTATTTT.

In its sample, this clone was seen a few times. One end of the junction varies from germline; a read error may be responsible. The V call is TRBV2, the J call TRBJ2-5, with D perhaps assigned TRBD1 or TRBD2 (5 bases each). The germline V gene encodes CDR1 SNHLY and CDR2 FYNNEI. The CDR3 has 14 amino acids. As DNA, the CDR3 is TGTGCCAGCAGTGGTACAGGTGGAGGAGATACCCAATACTTC. It translates to CASSGTGGGDTQYF.

This clone was seen ten or more times. The rearrangement joins TRBV20-1 to TRBJ1-2; 7 bases align to TRBD1. CDR1 and CDR2 (germline): DFQATT, SNEGSKA (reference sequence). Trimming at V came to 4 bases and at J to 1 base, leaving 6 bases not matched to a gene. The CDR3 is 14 amino acids. The DNA for the CDR3 is TGCAGTGCTATACAGGGGTTGGTTAACTATGGCTACACCTTC. It yields the protein CSAIQGLVNYGYTF.

This rearrangement joins TRBV11-2 to TRBJ2-7, with 9 bases aligning to TRBD2. The CDR3 sequence is 17 residues long. Per the germline V gene, CDR1 is SGHAT and CDR2 is FQNNGV. V shed 5 bases, J shed 0 bases, and the junction held 11 bases outside the gene matches. The CDR3 sequence is CASSSGGRNTSSYEQYF. The CDR3 DNA follows: TGTGCCAGCAGCAGCGGGGGGAGAAACACCAGCTCCTACGAGCAGTACTTC.

This clone appeared many times. The chain is built from TRBV27 and TRBJ2-1; 10 positions agree with TRBD1. The J segment lost 3 bases and the V segment lost 4 bases, leaving 0 bases of the junction unmatched. This CDR3 is built from 14 residues. Germline V gene data show CDR1 as MNHEY and CDR2 as SMNVEV (reference sequence). The CDR3, as DNA: TGTGCCAGCAGTTGGACAGGGGGCTACAATGAGCAGTTCTTC. Translation: CASSWTGGYNEQFF.

In this sample, this clone turned up many times. CDR3 bases: TGTGCCTGGAGTGTAGTCAGGGGGCTGACCGGGGAGCTGTTTTTT. Encoded protein: CAWSVVRGLTGELFF. The chain is built from TRBV30 and TRBJ2-2; 8 bases fit TRBD1. After removal of 0 bases from V and 5 bases from J, the junction contained 5 bases not matched to a gene. Germline CDR1 is GTSNPN and CDR2 is SVGIG (reference sequence). CDR3 length: 15 residues.

The V call is TRBV6-5, the J call TRBJ1-1; 9 positions match TRBD1. Germline lookup yields CDR1 MNHEY and CDR2 SVGAGI. With 3 bases clipped from V and 3 bases from J, the junction kept 11 bases outside the gene matches. The CDR3 totals 17 residues. The CDR3 protein is CASSYRRDRVGDTEAFF. The CDR3 DNA reads as TGTGCCAGCAGTTATCGCCGGGACAGGGTCGGGGACACTGAAGCTTTCTTT.